This T cell receptor (beta chain) was recovered during a study of graft-versus-host responses after intestinal transplantation. About the study: All recipients were given anti-thymocyte globulin induction, and tacrolimus and steroids were then administered for roughly three years.

Comments on this clone: Its antigen is currently unknown.

Per germline, CDR1 MNHNS and CDR2 SASEGT. The CDR3 covers 14 residues. Trimming took 5 bases from V and 5 from J; bases not matched to a gene: 3. Here immunoSEQ multiplex PCR was the method, and the copy in TCRdb shows in-frame clones only, minus some. This sample yields about 90,000 clones, of which approximately 92% are seen a single time; around 0.49% belongs to the top ten. Regarding the study as a whole: Recipient marrow harbored GvH clones, some of which surfaced first in ileum or blood. Circulating GvH clone levels at their peak were associated with HvG declines (early post-transplant).

The chain has TRBV6-1 and TRBJ2-2; 9 bases are a match to TRBD1. The receptor was derived from a human donor who received an intestinal transplant. Specimen: unstimulated CD8+ T cells sorted from spleen or lymph node cells, collected before intestinal transplant. In DNA form, the CDR3 reads TGTGCCAGCAGTTTAGGGACAGGGACCGGGGAGCTGTTTTTT. Its protein is CASSLGTGTGELFF.